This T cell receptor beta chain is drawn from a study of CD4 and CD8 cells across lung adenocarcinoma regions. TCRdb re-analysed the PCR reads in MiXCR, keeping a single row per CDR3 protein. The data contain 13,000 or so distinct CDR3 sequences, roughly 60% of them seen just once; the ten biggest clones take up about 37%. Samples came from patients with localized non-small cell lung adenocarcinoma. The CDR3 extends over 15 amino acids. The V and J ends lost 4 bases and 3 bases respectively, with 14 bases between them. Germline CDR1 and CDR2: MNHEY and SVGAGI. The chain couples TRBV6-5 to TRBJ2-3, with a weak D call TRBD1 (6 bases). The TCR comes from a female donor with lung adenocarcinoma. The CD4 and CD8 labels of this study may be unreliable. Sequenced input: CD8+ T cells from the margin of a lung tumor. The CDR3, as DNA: TGTGCCAGCAGTTCGAGACAGGTCGGTACAGATACGCAGTATTTT. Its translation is CASSSRQVGTDTQYF.